Reported below is one T cell receptor (beta chain). This clone was detected a few times. Its antigen specificity is not known. The sample holds no much larger clone one base away, and base qualities are not on file. This sample is drawn from a study of beta chain features in type 1 diabetes listed by TCRdb under 2018. Broadly, across the study: No differences in mean age, gender distribution, total cell number or subset yield were found between patients and healthy donors. Across all samples, 107,917,701 sorted cells were examined, and cell number per subset correlated strongly with RNA yield. In the study, recently diagnosed type 1 diabetes patients and matched healthy donors were compared on the TCRB repertoires of their sorted circulating CD4+ T cell subsets. Regulatory and stem cell-like memory subsets were obtained from only 8 patients and roughly 8 healthy donors, while naive and central memory subsets were obtained from all 30 or so donors.

A single peripheral blood draw of approximately 110 mL on average was collected from each donor into heparinised tubes. Naive, central memory, regulatory and stem cell-like memory CD4+ T cells were sorted on a BD FACSAria II using a panel including CD45RO, CCR7, CD25, CD127, CD95 and CD27. Every sorted population had a purity above 95%. PBMCs were separated immediately by Lymphoprep density gradient centrifugation and were stained directly, without being cultured. So that batch effects would be minimized, each experiment stained and sorted samples in pairs, pairing one healthy donor with one patient. The entire isolated RNA was reverse transcribed using the High Capacity cDNA Reverse Transcription Kit, and thus expressed TCRB transcripts were sequenced. Naive, central memory and regulatory T cell samples underwent deep immunoSEQ sequencing, averaging about 3.57 million total reads per sample. Sorted cells were lysed in RLT buffer and RNA was extracted with DNase-treated RNeasy Micro or Mini kits, depending on cell number. Each cell subset was processed on its own to prevent cross-contamination, while patient and healthy donor samples were processed together. The immunoSEQ multiplex PCR was used to amplify TCRB sequences from cDNA, yielding 87-bp fragments that span the CDR3 region. The amplicons were sequenced using the Illumina HiSeq platform. The paper's data handling went like this. Synthetic template baselines were used to correct PCR bias computationally, reads within Hamming distance 2 were collapsed together, and singletons that could not be merged were discarded. Reads were aligned against IMGT so that V, D and J genes, CDR3 length and insertions or deletions at six rearrangement sites could be assigned. Clonotype counts were normalized to sorted cell number within each subset before computing true diversity and Gini coefficients with the tcR R package. Repertoire sharing was quantified using the overlap coefficient calculated on TCRB nucleotide sequences. As a proxy for the pre-selection repertoire, out-of-frame TCRB sequences from naive cells were analyzed. Held by TCRdb, this immuneACCESS table contains in-frame sequences only and omits some clones. Under half of the omission traces to an unresolved V gene where checked; the cause of the rest is unknown. The V and J calls and clone size come from that table; D and trimming were worked out from the DNA. Within this sample are about 260,000 clones, with about 24% of them counted one time only. Of the sample, around 0.011% falls within the top ten clones.

The CDR3, cysteine through phenylalanine, is 13 amino acids long. This entry keeps only the CDR3 DNA: 39 bases, framed from base 1. Deletion took 3 bases off V and 3 bases off J, with a span of 11 bases between the germline ends. The germline V gene (reference sequence) specifies GTSNPN as CDR1 and SVGIG as CDR2. Study-wide conclusions, independent of this receptor: Fewer insertions and more nucleotide deletions at VDJ recombination sites were observed in patients with type 1 diabetes, implying thymic rearrangement abnormalities. Sequencing cDNA rather than genomic DNA could over-represent highly expressing activated cells, although activation and CD3 levels did not differ between groups. The naive, central memory and regulatory TCRB repertoires appeared to resemble one another more closely among patients than among healthy donors. Because small numbers of individuals were included in the HLA sub-analyses, any influence of HLA type on TCRB rearrangement was left unresolved. A moderate but significant shortening of TCRB CDR3 length was observed in type 1 diabetes patients in all four CD4+ subsets. Shorter templates might be favored by PCR, yet because patient and control samples were amplified and corrected together, any such skew would affect both groups equally.

Sequencing was done on a sample of naive CD4+ T cells from blood. This specimen's cell subset or site label, per the study, means: true naive CD4+ T cells. The TCR sequence derives from a woman in her 30s with type 1 diabetes. The rearrangement combines TRBV30 with TRBJ1-1, with the D gene too uncertain to name. In nucleotide form, the sequence is TGTGCCTGGAGCGCAGGTCTTGACACTGAAGCTTTCTTT. This translates into CAWSAGLDTEAFF.